Sequencing of this T cell receptor beta chain was carried out in a study of shared clonotypes between healthy human individuals. About the research overall: For every donor, three CD4 naive, three CD4 memory, two CD8 naive and one CD8 memory plates were used.

The data were produced by immunoSEQ multiplex PCR, yet TCRdb's version contains in-frame clones alone and is incomplete. The top ten clones hold around 0.6% of a sample with about 1.1 million clones, 70% to 80% of them seen once. Trimming removed 6 bases at V and 4 bases at J, with 13 bases between. Germline V gene sequence: CDR1 MNHEY, CDR2 SMNVEV (reference sequence). The CDR3 runs to 14 residues. The investigators split CD4+ cells into a CD45RA+ naive subset and a CD45RA-negative memory subset. This rearrangement joins TRBV27 to TRBJ1-5; unclear D gene. Sequencing input: memory CD4+ T cells from PBMCs. Described subset: CD45RA-negative fraction. The clonotype originates from a man between 18 and 29 years old in good health. Some clones in this sample may be carry-over from other donors' samples. The CDR3 is CASSRDGLNQPQHF. CDR3 bases: TGTGCCAGCAGCCGTGACGGCCTAAATCAGCCCCAGCATTTT.